Below, one TCR beta chain is given with its context. What it binds is not known. TCRdb used MiXCR to reprocess the 5' RACE reads, holding one entry per CDR3 protein. The sample lists under 250,000 distinct CDR3 sequences, around 30% occurring once. Trimming cost V 5 bases and J 8 bases, with 19 bases left between them. This CDR3 has 15 residues. Germline V gene data show CDR1 as SEHNR and CDR2 as FQNEAQ (reference sequence). The sample comes from a study of T-cell memory formation after mild COVID-19. Turning to the study itself: Largely, the TCR clusters proved donor specific. Notes on the study in general: Clones which contracted sat mainly in CM and EM if CD4+, and in EMRA if CD8+. Later expanders leaned CD4+, whereas day 15 to 85 contracting clones were balanced CD4/CD8. Pre-infection memory already had some responding clones, implying cross-reactive memory joined.

The J gene is TRBJ2-1, the V gene TRBV7-9, with a weak D call TRBD2 (5 bases). Material for sequencing was PBMCs or a T cell subset sorted from them (not recorded which). This clonotype was obtained from an adult woman who had mild COVID-19 (a few samples of this study predate the infection). Cell type and time point are not known. DNA for the CDR3: TGTGCCAGCAGCCTTAAATGGGATACGAGGGATGAGCAGTTCTTC. The encoded protein is CASSLKWDTRDEQFF. Using reference TRBV7-9 and TRBJ2-1 for the parts outside the CDR3, the full variable domain is DTGVSQNPRHKITKRGQNVTFRCDPISEHNRLYWYRQTLGQGPEFLTYFQNEAQLEKSRLLSDRFSAERPKGSFSTLEIQRTEQGDSAMYLCASSLKWDTRDEQFFGPGTRLTVL.